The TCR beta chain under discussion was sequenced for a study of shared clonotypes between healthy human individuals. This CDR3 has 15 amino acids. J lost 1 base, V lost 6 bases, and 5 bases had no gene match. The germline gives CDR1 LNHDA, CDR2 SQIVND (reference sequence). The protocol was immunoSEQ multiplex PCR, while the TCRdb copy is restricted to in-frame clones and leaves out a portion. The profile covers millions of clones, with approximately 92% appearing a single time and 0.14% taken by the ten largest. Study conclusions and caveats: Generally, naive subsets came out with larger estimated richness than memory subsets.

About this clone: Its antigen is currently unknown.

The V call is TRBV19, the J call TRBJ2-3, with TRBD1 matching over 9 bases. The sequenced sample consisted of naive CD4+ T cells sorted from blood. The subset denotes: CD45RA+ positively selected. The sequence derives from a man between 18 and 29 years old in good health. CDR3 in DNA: TGTGCCAGTAGCAATACAGGGGGCGGCACAGATACGCAGTATTTT. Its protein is CASSNTGGGTDTQYF.